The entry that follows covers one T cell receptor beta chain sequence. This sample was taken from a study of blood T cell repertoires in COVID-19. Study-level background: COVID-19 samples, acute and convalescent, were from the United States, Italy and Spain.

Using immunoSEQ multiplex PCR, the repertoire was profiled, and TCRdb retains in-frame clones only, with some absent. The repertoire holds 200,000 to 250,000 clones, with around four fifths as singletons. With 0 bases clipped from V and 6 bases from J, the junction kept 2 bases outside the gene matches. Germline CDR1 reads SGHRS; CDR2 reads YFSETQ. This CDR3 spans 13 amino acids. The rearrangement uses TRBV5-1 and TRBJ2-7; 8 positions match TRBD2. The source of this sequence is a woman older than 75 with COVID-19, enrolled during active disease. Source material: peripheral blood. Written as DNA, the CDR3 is TGCGCCAGCAGCTTGGTCGGGGGGGGCGAGCAGTACTTC. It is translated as CASSLVGGGEQYF.